These 15 T cell receptor beta chains originate from one sample sequenced in a study of cytomegalovirus exposure and HLA in healthy donors. Method: immunoSEQ multiplex PCR; TCRdb's copy keeps in-frame clones and lacks some. The table includes 110,000 to 150,000 clones, approximately 87% detected once. Sequencing was done on a sample of PBMCs. The receptors were sampled from a man aged 18 to 30 in good health and CMV-seronegative.

J is TRBJ2-1 and V is TRBV11-3, with TRBD2 matching 11 bases. With 4 bases clipped from V and 4 bases from J, the junction kept 3 bases outside the gene matches. Germline CDR1 and CDR2: SGHNT and YENEEA. The CDR3 contains 15 residues. The CDR3 bases are TGTGCCAGCAGCTGGACTAGCGGGCCATACAATGAGCAGTTCTTC. Its protein product is CASSWTSGPYNEQFF.

This clone has just a few counts. The chain combines TRBV11-2 with TRBJ2-5, with D possibly matching TRBD1 (6 bases). Germline V lookup: CDR1 SGHAT, CDR2 FQNNGV. The CDR3 runs to 16 residues. The germline V and J ends were trimmed by 0 bases and 5 bases, with 16 bases remaining between them. This CDR3 is CASSLDVARGAETQYF. The CDR3 region has the DNA TGTGCCAGCAGCTTAGATGTAGCCAGGGGAGCGGAGACCCAGTACTTC.

The gene calls are TRBV6-6 and TRBJ1-3, with TRBD1 matching 10 bases. The germline CDR1 and CDR2 sequences are MNHNY and SVGAGI (reference sequence). CDR3 length equals 15 residues. V shed 4 bases and J 0 bases; nucleotides not matched to a gene: 0. CDR3 region: CASSWTGGSGNTIYF. CDR3 bases: TGTGCCAGCAGTTGGACAGGGGGCTCTGGAAACACCATATATTTT.

This chain links TRBV13 with TRBJ2-7; no clear D gene. Trimming left V 0 bases short and J 4 bases short, with 13 bases between. This CDR3 has 15 residues. Germline V CDR1 and CDR2: PRHDT, FYEKMQ (reference sequence). This CDR3 reads CASSLGRYTNYEQYF. CDR3 DNA sequence: TGTGCCAGCAGCTTAGGCCGATATACAAATTACGAGCAGTACTTC.

The rearrangement links TRBV28 to TRBJ2-7, with D perhaps TRBD1 (5 bases). Germline V lookup: CDR1 MDHEN, CDR2 SYDVKM. The CDR3 covers 15 residues. Trimming removed 6 bases from V and 5 bases from J, with 20 bases in between. The CDR3 sequence is CASRDFWGKGDEQYF. The CDR3, as DNA: TGTGCCAGCAGGGATTTTTGGGGCAAGGGTGACGAGCAGTACTTC.

The chain employs TRBV7-9 and TRBJ2-5; D gene uncertain. Germline V lookup: CDR1 SEHNR, CDR2 FQNEAQ (reference sequence). Trimming took 0 bases from V and 0 from J, leaving 5 bases between them. CDR3 size: 14 residues. For the CDR3, the DNA is TGTGCCAGCAGCTTAGCCCCAGACCAAGAGACCCAGTACTTC. Amino acid sequence: CASSLAPDQETQYF.

The chain couples TRBV6-1 to TRBJ2-2; TRBD2 aligns across 8 bases. Trimming at V came to 1 base and at J to 2 bases, leaving 12 bases not matched to a gene. CDR3 length equals 19 residues. Germline lookup yields CDR1 MNHNS and CDR2 SASEGT. The chain's CDR3 is CASSEEFWASGPNTGELFF. The CDR3 nucleotides are TGTGCCAGCAGTGAAGAATTTTGGGCTAGCGGGCCCAACACCGGGGAGCTGTTTTTT.

The V call is TRBV28, the J call TRBJ2-5; 7 nucleotides match TRBD1. Germline CDR1 and CDR2: MDHEN and SYDVKM. V was clipped by 5 bases and J by 1 base; unmatched bases: 7. This CDR3 has 15 residues. The DNA for the CDR3 is TGTGCCAGCAGTCTGACGGACAGGAGCCAAGAGACCCAGTACTTC. It yields the protein CASSLTDRSQETQYF.

The gene calls are TRBV11-2 and TRBJ2-3; 7 nucleotides line up with TRBD2. The V gene's germline CDR1 is SGHAT and CDR2 FQNNGV. The CDR3 loop spans 16 amino acids. The V gene end was trimmed by 3 bases and the J gene end by 3 bases; junction bases not matched to a gene: 9. CDR3 sequence (DNA): TGTGCCAGCAGCTTTGACGTCGGCGGGAGAACAGATACGCAGTATTTT. It specifies CASSFDVGGRTDTQYF.

The chain uses TRBV7-9 and TRBJ2-3; 9 nucleotides agree with TRBD1. CDR1 and CDR2 from the germline V gene are SEHNR and FQNEAQ (reference sequence). There are 15 residues in the CDR3. After removal of 5 bases from V and 2 bases from J, the junction contained 5 bases not matched to a gene. DNA of the CDR3: TGTGCCAGCAGCCTAGGACAGGGGAACACAGATACGCAGTATTTT. This codes for CASSLGQGNTDTQYF.

The chain is built from TRBV7-2 and TRBJ1-6; D is unresolved. V was cut by 5 bases and J by 7 bases, with 12 bases left in between. The CDR3 runs to 14 residues. Germline V gene lookup returns CDR1 SGHTA and CDR2 FQGNSA. The CDR3 protein is CASSRGSTNSPLHF. CDR3 bases: TGTGCCAGCAGCCGAGGGAGCACCAATTCACCCCTCCACTTT.

At least ten counts were recorded for this clone. This sequence joins TRBV27 and TRBJ2-5, with 7 bases matching TRBD2. The CDR3 is made up of 15 amino acids. V trimming: 7 bases; J trimming: 2 bases; junction bases outside the gene matches: 10. Germline V gene lookup returns CDR1 MNHEY and CDR2 SMNVEV (reference sequence). CDR3 protein: CASTSGGELQETQYF. The CDR3 region has the DNA TGTGCCAGCACGAGTGGGGGGGAACTACAAGAGACCCAGTACTTC.

The chain links TRBV10-3 to TRBJ1-3; D may be TRBD1 (6 bases). V was shortened by 5 bases and J by 0 bases, with 17 bases between the two germline ends. The germline V gene encodes CDR1 ENHRY and CDR2 SYGVKD. The CDR3 sequence is 17 residues long. The CDR3: CAISLTGHRPSGNTIYF. CDR3 DNA: TGTGCCATCAGTCTTACGGGACACCGACCCTCTGGAAACACCATATATTTT.

The V gene is TRBV5-6, the J gene TRBJ2-1; 7 nucleotides agree with TRBD1. Germline loops: CDR1 SGHDT, CDR2 YYEEEE. V shed 3 bases and J 0 bases; nucleotides not matched to a gene: 9. This CDR3 contains 17 residues. Written as DNA, the CDR3 is TGTGCCAGCAGCTCAGGTGGGGGACAGTTCTCCTACAATGAGCAGTTCTTC. Translating gives CASSSGGGQFSYNEQFF.

The rearrangement joins TRBV7-2 to TRBJ2-7; no definite D call. V was pared by 4 bases and J by 1 base, with 14 bases between. Germline assignment: CDR1 SGHTA and CDR2 FQGNSA. The CDR3 is made up of 15 amino acids. The CDR3 sequence: CASSSGWVDSYEQYF. The CDR3 region has the DNA TGTGCCAGCAGCTCGGGTTGGGTGGATTCCTACGAGCAGTACTTC.